The 4 T cell receptor beta chains reported below all come from one sample, sequenced in a study of OX40 agonist ivuxolimab in advanced cancers. Libraries were prepared by immunoSEQ multiplex PCR; TCRdb keeps only in-frame clonotypes and omits some of them. The sample records some 70,000 clones, 90% to 95% being singletons. The sequencing here drew on CD4+ or CD8+ T cells sorted from blood, taken in a trial of the OX40 agonist ivuxolimab. The receptors stem from an adult with an advanced solid tumor such as melanoma, head and neck, liver or kidney cancer.

The V call is TRBV5-4, the J call TRBJ1-1, with D unresolved. There are 13 residues in the CDR3. The germline V and J ends were trimmed by 0 bases and 6 bases, with 9 bases remaining between them. The germline CDR1 and CDR2 sequences are SGHNT and YYREEE (reference sequence). The CDR3 nucleotides are TGTGCCAGCAGCTTGGTGGCAGGTTCTGAAGCTTTCTTT. Translated, it gives CASSLVAGSEAFF.

DNA of the CDR3: TGTGCCAGTAGTATAAGGGGGGCCAGTATTCAAGCTTTCTTT. Amino acid sequence: CASSIRGASIQAFF. The chain combines TRBV19 with TRBJ1-1; D is possibly TRBD1 (6 bases). This CDR3 is 14 amino acids long. In germline, CDR1 is LNHDA, CDR2 SQIVND (reference sequence). Between the trimmed V and J ends, which lost 2 bases and 9 bases, there was a span of 16 bases.

The chain uses TRBV28 and TRBJ2-3, with TRBD2 matching 14 bases. Germline V gives CDR1 MDHEN, CDR2 SYDVKM. V lost 6 bases and J lost 6; bases outside the gene matches: 11. This CDR3 comprises 17 residues. CDR3 in amino acids: CASSLPGLAGVGDTQYF. The DNA for the CDR3 is TGTGCCAGCAGCCTACCGGGACTAGCGGGAGTGGGGGATACGCAGTATTTT.

The chain links TRBV10-3 to TRBJ1-1, with 7 nucleotides matching TRBD1. After removal of 5 bases from V and 2 bases from J, the junction contained 5 bases not matched to a gene. This CDR3 spans 14 amino acids. Germline CDR1 reads ENHRY; CDR2 reads SYGVKD. The CDR3 DNA reads as TGTGCCATCAGTCCCGGGACAGTCAACACTGAAGCTTTCTTT. It translates to CAISPGTVNTEAFF.